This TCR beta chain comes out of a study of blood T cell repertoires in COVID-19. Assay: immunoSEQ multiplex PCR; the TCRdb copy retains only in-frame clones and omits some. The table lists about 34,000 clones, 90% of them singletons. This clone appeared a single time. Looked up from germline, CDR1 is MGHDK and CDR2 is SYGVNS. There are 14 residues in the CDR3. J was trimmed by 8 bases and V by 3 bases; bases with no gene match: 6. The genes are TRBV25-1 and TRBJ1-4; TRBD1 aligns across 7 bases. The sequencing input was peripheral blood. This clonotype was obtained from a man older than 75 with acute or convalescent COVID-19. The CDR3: CASSDQGGGEKLFF. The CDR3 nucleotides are TGTGCCAGCAGTGACCAGGGGGGTGGAGAAAAACTGTTTTTT.